This T cell receptor (beta chain) was captured in a study of T cell responses to AZD1222 COVID-19 vaccine. Study-wide points: Seropositivity was recorded at baseline in only six AZD1222 recipients. Elevations in Spike-specific TCR breadth and depth followed administration of two AZD1222 doses. The span of vaccine-associated CD4 TCRs extended across spike, with dominance at 160-218 and 743-854. As reported, nearly half of all spike-specific TCRs target variant regions that are unmutated.

The assay was immunoSEQ multiplex PCR, and TCRdb's table has in-frame clones only and misses some. The table has 120,000 or so clones, approximately 90% seen once. This clone appeared a single time. Its antigen is still unknown. Germline V CDR1 and CDR2: SQVTM, ANQGSEA. V lost 4 bases, J lost 5 bases, and 20 bases lay in between. This CDR3 spans 15 amino acids. Sequencing was performed on peripheral blood, taken on day 0 of AZD1222 vaccination. This rearrangement joins TRBV29-1 to TRBJ1-1; D may be TRBD1 (6 bases). This TCR derives from an adult in good health. The CDR3 DNA is TGCAGCGTTGTTCTTGCCACAGGGAGAACAACTGAAGCTTTCTTT. Protein: CSVVLATGRTTEAFF.